This T cell receptor beta chain was recovered during a study of blood T cell repertoires in COVID-19. Overall study: Samples of COVID-19 (acute and convalescent) were obtained from the United States, Italy and Spain. T cells, B-cell-depleted T cells, or PBMCs provided the cDNA or gDNA that served as material.

Libraries were prepared by immunoSEQ multiplex PCR; TCRdb keeps only in-frame clonotypes and omits some of them. This sample has 470,000 or so clones, with approximately 85% found just once. Germline-derived CDR1 and CDR2 are MNHEY and SMNVEV (reference sequence). Trimming left V 7 bases short and J 6 bases short, with 15 bases between. CDR3 length equals 14 residues. The receptor's source is a human donor in a cohort sampled during active COVID-19. Sequenced sample: peripheral blood. The gene calls are TRBV27 and TRBJ2-2; D not certain. The CDR3 sequence: CASTTGYDPGELFF. For the CDR3, the DNA is TGTGCCAGCACCACCGGGTACGACCCCGGGGAGCTGTTTTTT.